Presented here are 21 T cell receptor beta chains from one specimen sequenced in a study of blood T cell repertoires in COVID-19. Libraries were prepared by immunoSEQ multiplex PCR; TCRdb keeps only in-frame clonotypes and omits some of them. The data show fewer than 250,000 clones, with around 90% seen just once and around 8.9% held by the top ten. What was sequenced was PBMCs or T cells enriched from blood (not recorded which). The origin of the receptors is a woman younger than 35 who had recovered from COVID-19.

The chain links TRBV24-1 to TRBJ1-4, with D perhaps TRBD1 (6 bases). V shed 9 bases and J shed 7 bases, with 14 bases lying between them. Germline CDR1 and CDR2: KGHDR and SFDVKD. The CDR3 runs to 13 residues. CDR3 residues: CATLKRGGEKLFF. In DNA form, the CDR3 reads TGTGCCACCCTTAAGAGGGGGGGTGAAAAACTGTTTTTT.

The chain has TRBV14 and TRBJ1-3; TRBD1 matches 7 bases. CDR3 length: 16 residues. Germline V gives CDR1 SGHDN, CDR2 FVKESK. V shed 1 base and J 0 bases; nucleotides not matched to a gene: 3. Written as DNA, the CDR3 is TGTGCCAGCAGCCAAGGAGGGACAGTCTCTGGAAACACCATATATTTT. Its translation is CASSQGGTVSGNTIYF.

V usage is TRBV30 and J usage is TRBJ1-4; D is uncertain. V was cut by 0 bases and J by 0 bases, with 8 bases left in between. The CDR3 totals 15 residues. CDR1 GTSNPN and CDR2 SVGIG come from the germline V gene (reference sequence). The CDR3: CAWSVRGTTNEKLFF. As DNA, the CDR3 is TGTGCCTGGAGTGTACGGGGTACAACTAATGAAAAACTGTTTTTT.

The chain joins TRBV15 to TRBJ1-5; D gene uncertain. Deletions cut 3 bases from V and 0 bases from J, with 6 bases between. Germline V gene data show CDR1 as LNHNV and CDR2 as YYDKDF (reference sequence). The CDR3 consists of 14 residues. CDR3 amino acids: CATSRGLSNQPQHF. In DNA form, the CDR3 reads TGTGCCACCAGCAGGGGCCTTAGCAATCAGCCCCAGCATTTT.

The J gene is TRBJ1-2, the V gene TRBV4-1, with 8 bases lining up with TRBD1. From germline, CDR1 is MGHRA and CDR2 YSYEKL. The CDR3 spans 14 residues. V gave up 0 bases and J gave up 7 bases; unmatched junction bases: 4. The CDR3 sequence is CASSQEFQGAGYTF. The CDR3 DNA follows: TGCGCCAGCAGCCAAGAATTCCAGGGGGCTGGCTACACCTTC.

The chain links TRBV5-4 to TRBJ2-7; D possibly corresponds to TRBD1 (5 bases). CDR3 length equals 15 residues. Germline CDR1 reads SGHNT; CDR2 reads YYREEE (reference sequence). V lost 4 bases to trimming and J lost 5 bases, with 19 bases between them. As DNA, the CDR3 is TGTGCCAGCAGCACAAGCAGGGAACCCCCCCACGAGCAGTACTTC. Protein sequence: CASSTSREPPHEQYF.

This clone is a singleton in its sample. Written as DNA, the CDR3 is TGTGCCAGCAGTGAGAGAACCACCGGGGAGCTGTTTTTT. Amino acid sequence: CASSERTTGELFF. This chain joins TRBV2 and TRBJ2-2; D is uncertain. Germline CDR1 and CDR2: SNHLY and FYNNEI. Trimming removed 3 bases from V and 4 bases from J, with 6 bases in between. The CDR3 covers 13 residues.

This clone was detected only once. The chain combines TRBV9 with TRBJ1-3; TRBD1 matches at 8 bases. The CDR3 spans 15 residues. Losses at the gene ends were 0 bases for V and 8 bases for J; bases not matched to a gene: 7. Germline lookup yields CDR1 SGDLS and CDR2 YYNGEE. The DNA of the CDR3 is TGTGCCAGCAGCGTAGGGGACAGGTCCTCGGACACCATATATTTT. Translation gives CASSVGDRSSDTIYF. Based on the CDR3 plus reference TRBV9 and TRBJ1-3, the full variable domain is DSGVTQTPKHLITATGQRVTLRCSPRSGDLSVYWYQQSLDQGLQFLIQYYNGEERAKGNILERFSAQQFPDLHSELNLSSLELGDSALYFCASSVGDRSSDTIYFGEGSWLTVV.

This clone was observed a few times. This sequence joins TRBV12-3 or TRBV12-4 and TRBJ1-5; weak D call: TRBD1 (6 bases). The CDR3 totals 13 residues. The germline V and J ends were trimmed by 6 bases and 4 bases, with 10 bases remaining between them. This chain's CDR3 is CASRYRANQPQHF. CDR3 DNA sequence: TGTGCCAGCAGGTACAGGGCTAATCAGCCCCAGCATTTT.

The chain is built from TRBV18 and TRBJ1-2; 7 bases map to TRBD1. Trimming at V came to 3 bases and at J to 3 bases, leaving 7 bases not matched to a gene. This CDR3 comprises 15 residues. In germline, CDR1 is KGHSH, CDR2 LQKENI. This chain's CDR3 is CASSPGQESHYGYTF. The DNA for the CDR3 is TGTGCCAGCTCACCCGGACAGGAAAGCCACTATGGCTACACCTTC.

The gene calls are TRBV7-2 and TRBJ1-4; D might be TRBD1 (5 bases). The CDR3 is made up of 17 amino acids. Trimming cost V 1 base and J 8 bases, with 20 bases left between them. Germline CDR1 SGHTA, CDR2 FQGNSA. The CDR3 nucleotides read TGTGCCAGCAGCTTAGGCCGCGGTCAGGGCCGAATCGAAAAACTGTTTTTT. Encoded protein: CASSLGRGQGRIEKLFF.

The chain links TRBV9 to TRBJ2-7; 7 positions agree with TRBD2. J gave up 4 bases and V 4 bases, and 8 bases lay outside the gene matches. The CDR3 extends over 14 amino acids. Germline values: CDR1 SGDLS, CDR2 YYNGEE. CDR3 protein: CASSPSWGGYEQYF. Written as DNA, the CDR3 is TGTGCCAGCAGCCCGAGCTGGGGGGGGTACGAGCAGTACTTC. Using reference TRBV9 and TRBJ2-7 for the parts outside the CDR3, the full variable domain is DSGVTQTPKHLITATGQRVTLRCSPRSGDLSVYWYQQSLDQGLQFLIQYYNGEERAKGNILERFSAQQFPDLHSELNLSSLELGDSALYFCASSPSWGGYEQYFGPGTRLTVT.

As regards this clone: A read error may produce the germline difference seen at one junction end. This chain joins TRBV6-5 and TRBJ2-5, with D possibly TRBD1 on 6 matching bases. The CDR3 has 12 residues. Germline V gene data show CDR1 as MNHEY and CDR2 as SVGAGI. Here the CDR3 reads CASSLIGAGDDF. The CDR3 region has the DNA TGTGCCAGCAGTCTAATCGGGGCAGGGGATGACTTC.

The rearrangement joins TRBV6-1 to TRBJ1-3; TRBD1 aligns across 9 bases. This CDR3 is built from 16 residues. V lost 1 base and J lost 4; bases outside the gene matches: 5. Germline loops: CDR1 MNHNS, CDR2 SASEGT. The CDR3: CASSEERDRAGNTIYF. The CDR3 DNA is TGTGCCAGCAGTGAAGAACGGGACAGGGCGGGAAACACCATATATTTT.

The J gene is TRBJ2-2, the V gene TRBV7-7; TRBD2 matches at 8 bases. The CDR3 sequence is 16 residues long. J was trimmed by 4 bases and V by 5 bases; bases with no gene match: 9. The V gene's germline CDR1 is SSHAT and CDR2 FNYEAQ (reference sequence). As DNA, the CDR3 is TGTGCCAGCAGCCCGCCGGGGGGGTTGGGCACCGGGGAGCTGTTTTTT. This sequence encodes CASSPPGGLGTGELFF. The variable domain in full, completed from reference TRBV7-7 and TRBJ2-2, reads GAGVSQSPRYKVTKRGQDVTLRCDPISSHATLYWYQQALGQGPEFLTYFNYEAQPDKSGLPSDRFSAERPEGSISTLTIQRTEQRDSAMYRCASSPPGGLGTGELFFGEGSRLTVL.

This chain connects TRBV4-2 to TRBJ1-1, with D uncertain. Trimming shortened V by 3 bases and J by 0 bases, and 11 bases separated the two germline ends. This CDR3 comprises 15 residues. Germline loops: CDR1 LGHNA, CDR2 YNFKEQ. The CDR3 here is CASSQPTDLNTEAFF. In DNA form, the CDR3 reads TGTGCCAGCAGCCAGCCAACCGACTTGAACACTGAAGCTTTCTTT.

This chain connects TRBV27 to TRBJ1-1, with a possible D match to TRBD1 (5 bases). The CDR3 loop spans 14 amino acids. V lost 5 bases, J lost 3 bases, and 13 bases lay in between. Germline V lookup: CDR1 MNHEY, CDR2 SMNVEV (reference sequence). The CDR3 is CASSPLGGDTEAFF. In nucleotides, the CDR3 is TGTGCCAGCAGTCCTCTCGGAGGGGACACTGAAGCTTTCTTT.

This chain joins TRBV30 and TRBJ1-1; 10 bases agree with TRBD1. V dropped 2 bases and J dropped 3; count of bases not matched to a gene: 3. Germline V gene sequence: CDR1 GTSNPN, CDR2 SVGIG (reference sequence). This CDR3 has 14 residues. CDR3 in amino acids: CAWSNDRGHTEAFF. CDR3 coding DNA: TGTGCCTGGAGTAATGACAGGGGGCACACTGAAGCTTTCTTT.

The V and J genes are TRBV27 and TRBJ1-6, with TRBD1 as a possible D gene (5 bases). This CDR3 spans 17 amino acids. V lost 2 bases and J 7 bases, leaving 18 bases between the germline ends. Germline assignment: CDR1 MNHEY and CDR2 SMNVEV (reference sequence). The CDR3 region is CASSLRPPGLSNSPLHF. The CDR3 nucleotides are TGTGCCAGCAGTTTACGTCCCCCGGGACTCTCAAATTCACCCCTCCACTTT.

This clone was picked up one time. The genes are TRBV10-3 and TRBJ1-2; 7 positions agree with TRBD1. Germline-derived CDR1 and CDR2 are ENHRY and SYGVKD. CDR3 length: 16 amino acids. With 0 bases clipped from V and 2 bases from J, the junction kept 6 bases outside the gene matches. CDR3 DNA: TGTGCCATCAGTGAGTCGACAGGGAAGACGAACTATGGCTACACCTTC. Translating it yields CAISESTGKTNYGYTF.

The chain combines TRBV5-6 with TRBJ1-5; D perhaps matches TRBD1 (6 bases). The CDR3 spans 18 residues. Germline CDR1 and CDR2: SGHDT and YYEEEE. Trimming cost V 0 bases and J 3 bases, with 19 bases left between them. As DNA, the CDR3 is TGTGCCAGCAGCTTGGGTCCAGGGGCGCGTGGGGACAATCAGCCCCAGCATTTT. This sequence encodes CASSLGPGARGDNQPQHF.